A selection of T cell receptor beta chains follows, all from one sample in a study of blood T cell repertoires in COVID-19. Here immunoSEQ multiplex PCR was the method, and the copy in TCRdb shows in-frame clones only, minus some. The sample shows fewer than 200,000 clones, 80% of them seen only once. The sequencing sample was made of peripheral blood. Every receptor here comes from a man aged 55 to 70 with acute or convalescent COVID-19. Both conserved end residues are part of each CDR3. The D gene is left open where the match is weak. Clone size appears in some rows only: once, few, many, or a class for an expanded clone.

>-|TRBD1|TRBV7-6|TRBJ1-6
TGTGCCAGCAGCTTAGGGACAGGGATGTACTCACCCCTCCACTTT
CASSLGTGMYSPLHF
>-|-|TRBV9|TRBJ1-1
TGTGCCAGCAGCGTAGCGCAGGCGAACACTGAAGCTTTCTTT
CASSVAQANTEAFF
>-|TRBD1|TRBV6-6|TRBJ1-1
TGTGCCAGCAGTGGCGGGGACAGAAACACTGAAGCTTTCTTT
CASSGGDRNTEAFF
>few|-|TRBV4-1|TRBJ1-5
TGCGCCAGCAGCCAGGGTGGAGGGTCTCAGCCCCAGCATTTT
CASSQGGGSQPQHF
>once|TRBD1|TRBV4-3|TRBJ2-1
TGCGCCAGCAGCCAGGTGGACAGGGAGTCGAATGAGCAGTTCTTC
CASSQVDRESNEQFF
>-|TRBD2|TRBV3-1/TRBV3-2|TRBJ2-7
TGTGCCAGCAGCCAAGAACAGGTGGGACTAGCGGGGGGGGTCTACGAGCAGTACTTC
CASSQEQVGLAGGVYEQYF
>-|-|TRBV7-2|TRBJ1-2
TGTGCCAGCAGCTTGGGGCCCCGGCAAGCTAACTATGGCTACACCTTC
CASSLGPRQANYGYTF
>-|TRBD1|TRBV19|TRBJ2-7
TGTGCCGGGGCACCGGGACAGGGTTACGAGCAGTACTTC
CAGAPGQGYEQYF
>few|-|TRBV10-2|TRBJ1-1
TGCGCCAGCAGGGAGTCGGGCAGGGCCACTGAAGCTTTCTTT
CASRESGRATEAFF
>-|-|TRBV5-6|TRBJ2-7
TGTGCCAGCAGCTTCGGGACTCCCCTTTACGAGCAGTACTTC
CASSFGTPLYEQYF
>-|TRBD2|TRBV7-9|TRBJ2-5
TGTGCCAGCAGCCGGACTAGCGGGGGGGAGACCCAGTACTTC
CASSRTSGGETQYF
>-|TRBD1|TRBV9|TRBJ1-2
TGTGCCAGCAGCGAGGGACAGGGGCCTGGTTATGGCTACACCTTC
CASSEGQGPGYGYTF
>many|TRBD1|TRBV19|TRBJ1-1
TGTGCCAGTAGTGGGGCAGGGGGCACTGAAGCTTTCTTT
CASSGAGGTEAFF
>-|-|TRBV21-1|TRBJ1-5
TGTGCCAGCAGCGAACCAGGGTGGGAGGGATATAGTAGCAATCAGCCCCAGCATTTT
CASSEPGWEGYSSNQPQHF
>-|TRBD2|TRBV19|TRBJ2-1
TGTGCCAGTAGGTCCCGCGGGAGGGGTCTCAGTGAGCAGTTCTTC
CASRSRGRGLSEQFF
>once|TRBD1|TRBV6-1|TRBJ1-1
TGTGCCAGCAGTGCCTCTAGACAGGGGGGTAGGAACACTGAAGCTTTCTTT
CASSASRQGGRNTEAFF
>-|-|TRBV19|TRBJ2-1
TGTGCCAGTAGTCCTTCGATGAGCTCCTACAATGAGCAGTTCTTC
CASSPSMSSYNEQFF
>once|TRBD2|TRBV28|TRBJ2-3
TGTGCCAGCAGTAATCTTTTCGGGAGGGCAACAGATACGCAGTATTTT
CASSNLFGRATDTQYF
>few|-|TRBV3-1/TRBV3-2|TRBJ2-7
TGTGCCAGCAGCCTAGCTTCCTACGAGCAGTACTTC
CASSLASYEQYF
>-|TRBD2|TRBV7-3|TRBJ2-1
TGTGCCAGCAGCTTCGGACTAGCGGGGGCAGGGAATGAGCAGTTCTTC
CASSFGLAGAGNEQFF
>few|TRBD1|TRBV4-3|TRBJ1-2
TGCGCCAGCAGCTTAGACAGGGGTAGCTATGGCTACACCTTC
CASSLDRGSYGYTF
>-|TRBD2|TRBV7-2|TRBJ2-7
TGTGCCAGCAGCCCCCCACTAGCGGGGAAGGGGGAGCAGTACTTC
CASSPPLAGKGEQYF
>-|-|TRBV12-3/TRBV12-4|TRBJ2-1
TGTGCCAGCAGCTACTCATCAGGCTCCGGGCAGTTCTTC
CASSYSSGSGQFF
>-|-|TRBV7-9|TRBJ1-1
TGTGCCAGCAGCCCCCTGGGGCGGTCGTCTGAAGCTTTCTTT
CASSPLGRSSEAFF
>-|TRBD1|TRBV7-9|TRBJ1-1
TGTGCCAGCAGCTTAGAATCGGGGCAGGGGGGCACTGAAGCTTTCTTT
CASSLESGQGGTEAFF